This TCR beta chain was identified during a study of T cell responses to AZD1222 COVID-19 vaccine. Study-wide context: Pooling covered second doses at about 4 or about 12 weeks. Points from the study as a whole: As reported, nearly half of all spike-specific TCRs target variant regions that are unmutated.

Method: immunoSEQ multiplex PCR; TCRdb's copy keeps in-frame clones and lacks some. The sample records under 120,000 clones, around 90% being singletons. A word on this clone: The antigen is unknown.

Trimming took 4 bases from V and 2 from J; bases not matched to a gene: 5. Per germline, CDR1 LGHDT and CDR2 YNNKEL (reference sequence). This CDR3 contains 15 residues. This TCR derives from an adult in good health. The specimen comprised peripheral blood, sampled on day 0 of AZD1222 vaccination. This sequence joins TRBV3-1 (or the pseudogene TRBV3-2) and TRBJ1-5; 7 bases align to TRBD1. The CDR3 spells CASSLGGQRNQPQHF. The CDR3 DNA sequence: TGTGCCAGCAGCCTAGGGGGACAGCGCAATCAGCCCCAGCATTTT.